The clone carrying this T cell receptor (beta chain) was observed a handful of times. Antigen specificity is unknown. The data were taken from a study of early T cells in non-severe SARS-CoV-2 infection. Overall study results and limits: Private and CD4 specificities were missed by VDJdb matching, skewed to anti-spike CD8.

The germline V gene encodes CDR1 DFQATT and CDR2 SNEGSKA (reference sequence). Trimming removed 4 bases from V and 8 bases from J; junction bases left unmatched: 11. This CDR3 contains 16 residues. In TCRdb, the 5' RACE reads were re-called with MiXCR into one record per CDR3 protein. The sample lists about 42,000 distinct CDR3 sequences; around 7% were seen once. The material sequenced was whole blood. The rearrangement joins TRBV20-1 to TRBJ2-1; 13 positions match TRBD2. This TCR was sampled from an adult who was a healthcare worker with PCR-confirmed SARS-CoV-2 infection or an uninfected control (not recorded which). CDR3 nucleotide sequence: TGCAGTGCTACCCCACTAGCGGGGGGGCTGTTTGATGAGCAGTTCTTC. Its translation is CSATPLAGGLFDEQFF.